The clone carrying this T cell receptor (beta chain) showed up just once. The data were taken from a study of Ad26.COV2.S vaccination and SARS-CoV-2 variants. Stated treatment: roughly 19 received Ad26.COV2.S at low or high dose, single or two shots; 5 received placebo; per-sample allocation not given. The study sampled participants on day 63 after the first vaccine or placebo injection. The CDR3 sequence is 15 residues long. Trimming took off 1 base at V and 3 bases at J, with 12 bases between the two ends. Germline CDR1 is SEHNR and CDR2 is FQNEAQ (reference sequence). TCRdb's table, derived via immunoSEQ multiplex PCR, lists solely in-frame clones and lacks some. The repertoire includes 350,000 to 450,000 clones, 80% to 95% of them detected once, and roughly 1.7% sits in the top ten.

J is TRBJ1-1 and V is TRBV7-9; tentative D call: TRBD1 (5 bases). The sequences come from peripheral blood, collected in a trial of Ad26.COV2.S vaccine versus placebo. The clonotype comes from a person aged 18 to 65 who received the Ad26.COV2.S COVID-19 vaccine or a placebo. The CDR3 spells CASSLGIGGYTEAFF. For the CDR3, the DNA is TGTGCCAGCAGCTTAGGTATCGGGGGGTACACTGAAGCTTTCTTT. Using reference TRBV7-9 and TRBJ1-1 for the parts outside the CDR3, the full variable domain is DTGVSQNPRHKITKRGQNVTFRCDPISEHNRLYWYRQTLGQGPEFLTYFQNEAQLEKSRLLSDRFSAERPKGSFSTLEIQRTEQGDSAMYLCASSLGIGGYTEAFFGQGTRLTVV.